The T cell receptor (beta chain) described here comes from a study of glioma-infiltrating T cells after dendritic cell vaccination (dated by TCRdb to about 2016). Study-wide context: Of the approximately 15 glioblastoma patients in the cohort, all drawn from Phase I and II dendritic cell vaccination trials, 9 were newly diagnosed and 6 had recurrent disease. Each patient got three intradermal injections of the dendritic cell vaccine, spaced at biweekly intervals, in the arm below the axilla. Patients received autologous tumor lysate-pulsed dendritic cell vaccination between about 2003 and 2012. Survival after dendritic cell vaccination was correlated with TCR sequencing metrics, including TIL content and tumor-blood repertoire overlap. To make the vaccine, monocyte-derived dendritic cells were cultured for 7 to 8 days with IL-4 and GM-CSF and then pulsed overnight with autologous tumor lysate. In glioblastoma patients vaccinated with dendritic cells, deep sequencing of TCR beta CDR3 regions served to measure the amount of tumor-infiltrating lymphocytes and to compare repertoires between tumor and blood. Findings and caveats that apply to the study as a whole: No direct relationship between TCR clonality and survival was found, suggesting a diverse polyclonal response may matter. The cohort was small and heterogeneous, with few patients having full blood and tumor sets and even fewer initial-recurrent tumor pairs. The three-group TCR overlap response model was described as speculative and requiring prospective validation. Longer time to progression and overall survival after dendritic cell vaccination were predicted by higher estimated pretreatment TIL content.

The CDR3 covers 15 residues, taking in both the cysteine and the phenylalanine. CDR3 DNA is the only sequence kept; it has 45 bases, read in frame from the first base. Cut back by 0 bases and 3 bases, the V and J ends lie 11 bases apart. The germline V gene encodes CDR1 KGHSH and CDR2 LQKENI. TCRB CDR3 regions were amplified from 1.5 to 2.5 ug genomic DNA, or all available DNA if less, using the immunoSEQ assay. The multiplex PCR employed 60 forward primers targeting TCR V beta segments and 13 reverse primers targeting J beta segments. Synthetic control templates were spiked into each sample at limiting dilution to estimate reads per starting template. The Illumina HiSeq System generated 87 bp sequencing reads. The authors' pipeline ran thus. To remove PCR and sequencing errors, closely related sequences were merged with a nearest neighbor algorithm. TCR overlap was defined as the percentage of unique tumor TCR beta sequences that were also found in the peripheral blood of the same patient. This is the immuneACCESS table as TCRdb keeps it, with only in-frame sequences that have V and J called. A part of the clones is gone; compared with another copy, unresolved V genes explain less than half, and the rest is unexplained. That table gives V, J and clone size, and the DNA gave D and trimming. The sample table lists roughly 38,000 clones, roughly four fifths of them with a count of one. More than 7% of the sample rests with the top ten.

With respect to this clone: Its antigen is currently not known. Per-nucleotide qualities are absent, and no much larger clonotype sits a single base away.

Selection of patients required sufficient residual fresh-frozen tumor tissue and over two years of available survival data. None of the glioblastoma patients carried an isocitrate dehydrogenase mutation, although molecular status otherwise varied. PBMC were collected before vaccination, two weeks after the third vaccination, and at tumor progression if progression occurred. The Qiagen DNeasy Blood extraction Kit was used to extract genomic DNA. The sequencing used blood, collected before dendritic cell vaccination. The sequence derives from a human donor with glioblastoma. Here the chain combines TRBV18 and TRBJ2-5; the D gene is possibly TRBD2, with 6 bases matching. The nucleotide sequence reads TGTGCCAGCTCACCACCAGGAGGGACCGAAGAGACCCAGTACTTC. This is translated as CASSPPGGTEETQYF.